This is a list of T cell receptor beta chains from one sample in a study of patients and donors after allogeneic stem cell transplantation. TCRdb independently ran MiXCR on the RT-PCR reads; one entry per CDR3 protein. In the table there are approximately 160,000 distinct CDR3 sequences, 25% to 35% of which are singletons. Input material: blood, either unsorted or a sorted T cell fraction (not recorded which). The source is a human donor who was either an allogeneic HSCT recipient or a stem cell or donor lymphocyte infusion donor (not recorded which). It is not recorded whose cells these are; they may come from a transplant donor. Both conserved end residues are part of each CDR3. D genes are given only for firm matches. Where a row states a size, it is once, few, many or the class of an expanded clone; other rows omit it.

v_call: TRBV10-1; j_call: TRBJ2-7; clone_size: -; d_call: -; cdr3_aa: CASSLRGTYEQYF; cdr3_nt: TGCGCCAGCAGTTTGCGGGGAACCTACGAGCAGTACTTC
v_call: TRBV3-1; j_call: TRBJ2-7; clone_size: few; d_call: TRBD1; cdr3_aa: CASSHQAGGYEQYF; cdr3_nt: TGTGCCAGCAGCCATCAGGCAGGGGGCTACGAGCAGTACTTC
v_call: TRBV27; j_call: TRBJ1-6; clone_size: few; d_call: -; cdr3_aa: CASSFYEGLRSPLHF; cdr3_nt: TGTGCCAGCAGTTTTTATGAGGGCCTGAGGTCACCCCTCCACTTT
v_call: TRBV6-5; j_call: TRBJ1-2; clone_size: few; d_call: -; cdr3_aa: CASRPGLRGLLLYGYTF; cdr3_nt: TGTGCCAGCAGACCCGGGCTCCGAGGTCTCCTGCTATATGGCTACACCTTC
v_call: TRBV29-1; j_call: TRBJ2-5; clone_size: few; d_call: TRBD2; cdr3_aa: CSVVGRAIKTQYF; cdr3_nt: TGCAGCGTCGTGGGGAGGGCCATAAAGACCCAGTACTTC
v_call: TRBV6-2/TRBV6-3; j_call: TRBJ1-5; clone_size: -; d_call: TRBD1; cdr3_aa: CASQQGLNQPQHF; cdr3_nt: TGTGCCAGCCAACAGGGGCTCAATCAGCCCCAGCATTTT
v_call: TRBV12-3/TRBV12-4; j_call: TRBJ2-2; clone_size: -; d_call: -; cdr3_aa: CASRPLATGELFF; cdr3_nt: TGTGCCAGCAGACCTCTAGCTACCGGGGAGCTGTTTTTT
v_call: TRBV12-3/TRBV12-4; j_call: TRBJ2-1; clone_size: -; d_call: -; cdr3_aa: CASSPIAPSYNEQFF; cdr3_nt: TGTGCCAGCAGCCCAATAGCGCCCTCCTACAATGAGCAGTTCTTC
v_call: TRBV5-1; j_call: TRBJ2-7; clone_size: -; d_call: TRBD2; cdr3_aa: CASSLDASGYSYEQYF; cdr3_nt: TGCGCCAGCAGCTTGGATGCTAGCGGGTACTCCTACGAGCAGTACTTC
v_call: TRBV21-1; j_call: TRBJ2-5; clone_size: -; d_call: -; cdr3_aa: CASSVRRFLYQETQYF; cdr3_nt: TGTGCCAGCAGCGTAAGGAGATTTTTGTACCAAGAGACCCAGTACTTC